The 16 T cell receptor beta chains below all came from one sample that was sequenced in a study of T-cell reconstitution after alpha-beta-depleted transplantation in children. Unique molecular identifiers were used in preparing the TCRbeta library. TCRdb re-analysed the PCR reads in MiXCR, keeping a single row per CDR3 protein. In the table there are 350,000 to 400,000 distinct CDR3 sequences, around 21% of which are singletons. The sample in question was PBMCs from the stem cell graft donor, obtained from the stem cell graft. Receptor source: a human donor who donated a stem cell graft to a child with acute myeloid leukemia.

The genes are TRBV29-1 and TRBJ2-1; 9 nucleotides align to TRBD2. V shed 7 bases, J shed 7 bases, and the junction held 11 bases outside the gene matches. This CDR3 is built from 14 residues. CDR1 SQVTM and CDR2 ANQGSEA come from the germline V gene. The DNA of the CDR3 is TGCAGCGGAATAGCGGGAGTGGGTTATAATGAGCAGTTCTTC. Protein sequence: CSGIAGVGYNEQFF.

This clonotype was observed a single time. The rearrangement joins TRBV29-1 to TRBJ2-1; perhaps TRBD2 as D (5 bases). Germline values: CDR1 SQVTM, CDR2 ANQGSEA. The ends were cut back, 3 bases at V and 8 bases at J, with 14 bases in the middle. This CDR3 comprises 13 residues. CDR3 sequence: CSVDWPREHEQFF. CDR3 bases: TGCAGCGTTGATTGGCCAAGGGAGCATGAGCAGTTCTTC.

The CDR3 region has the DNA TGTGCCAGCAGTTTAGTGGCAGGGGATCAGCCCCAGCATTTT. Its translation: CASSLVAGDQPQHF. J is TRBJ1-5 and V is TRBV12-3 or TRBV12-4, with TRBD1 as a possible D gene (6 bases). The CDR3 loop spans 14 amino acids. Deletions cut 1 base from V and 5 bases from J, with 9 bases between.

This clonotype was counted between two and nine times. This chain joins TRBV27 and TRBJ2-1; D is undetermined. The germline V and J ends were trimmed by 6 bases and 8 bases, with 14 bases remaining between them. CDR1 and CDR2 (germline): MNHEY, SMNVEV (reference sequence). The CDR3 is 13 amino acids. The CDR3 spells CASRTIYSDEQFF. In DNA, the CDR3 is TGTGCCAGCAGGACAATTTATTCGGATGAGCAGTTCTTC.

This chain connects TRBV7-2 to TRBJ2-5; 8 bases are a match to TRBD2. The CDR3 totals 15 residues. Germline CDR1 reads SGHTA; CDR2 reads FQGNSA. V trimming: 4 bases; J trimming: 2 bases; junction bases outside the gene matches: 6. The CDR3 spells CASSSGRGTQETQYF. Here the CDR3 DNA reads TGTGCCAGCAGCTCCGGGAGGGGGACTCAAGAGACCCAGTACTTC.

This clonotype was seen only a few times. The chain is built from TRBV7-2 and TRBJ2-7; 10 bases fit TRBD1. Losses at the gene ends were 5 bases for V and 5 bases for J; bases not matched to a gene: 9. This CDR3 region has 15 residues. CDR1 SGHTA and CDR2 FQGNSA come from the germline V gene. CDR3 sequence: CASSPGQGVPNEQYF. The CDR3 nucleotides are TGTGCCAGCAGCCCAGGACAGGGGGTCCCAAACGAGCAGTACTTC.

Only a few counts were recorded for this clonotype. The chain recombines TRBV6-6 with TRBJ1-4; D gene uncertain. CDR1 and CDR2 (germline): MNHNY, SVGAGI (reference sequence). V gave up 6 bases and J gave up 8 bases, with 10 bases separating them. This CDR3 has 12 amino acids. The CDR3 region is CASRPPGEKLFF. The DNA of the CDR3 is TGTGCCAGCAGACCCCCGGGGGAAAAACTGTTTTTT.

V and J are TRBV5-1 and TRBJ2-5; no clear D. This CDR3 has 14 amino acids. Germline V CDR1 and CDR2: SGHRS, YFSETQ. V was cut by 1 base and J by 1 base, with 8 bases left in between. The chain's CDR3 is CASSLMPAQETQYF. In nucleotides, the CDR3 is TGCGCCAGCAGCTTGATGCCCGCCCAAGAGACCCAGTACTTC. The whole variable domain, filled in from reference TRBV5-1 and TRBJ2-5, reads KAGVTQTPRYLIKTRGQQVTLSCSPISGHRSVSWYQQTPGQGLQFLFEYFSETQRNKGNFPGRFSGRQFSNSRSEMNVSTLELGDSALYLCASSLMPAQETQYFGPGTRLLVL.

The sample holds many counts of this clonotype. CDR3 sequence (DNA): TGTGCCAGCAGGAGACTAGGACTCGAGCAGTACTTC. Translating gives CASRRLGLEQYF. The rearrangement uses TRBV2 and TRBJ2-7; D is possibly TRBD2 (6 bases). Germline V gives CDR1 SNHLY, CDR2 FYNNEI. This CDR3 has 12 amino acids. V lost 6 bases and J 6 bases, leaving 12 bases between the germline ends.

This clonotype was recorded many times. V is TRBV25-1 and J is TRBJ1-2, with D uncertain. Germline V gene lookup returns CDR1 MGHDK and CDR2 SYGVNS. The CDR3 sequence is 14 residues long. V dropped 0 bases and J dropped 8 bases, with 13 bases sitting between them. CDR3 protein: CASSEYEDPIGYTF. As DNA, the CDR3 is TGTGCCAGCAGTGAATATGAGGACCCTATAGGCTACACCTTC.

The chain is built from TRBV20-1 and TRBJ1-5; D not certain. V was shortened by 1 base and J by 2 bases, with 9 bases between the two germline ends. The CDR3 runs 14 residues. Germline CDR1 is DFQATT and CDR2 is SNEGSKA (reference sequence). The CDR3 sequence: CSARAGPGNQPQHF. The CDR3 nucleotides are TGCAGTGCTAGAGCCGGACCTGGCAATCAGCCCCAGCATTTT.

V gene TRBV4-2 combines with J gene TRBJ1-2; D is unclear. V lost 0 bases and J 4 bases, leaving 12 bases between the germline ends. In germline, CDR1 is LGHNA, CDR2 YNFKEQ. The length of the CDR3 is 15 residues. The DNA for the CDR3 is TGTGCCAGCAGCCAAGAGGGAGACAACCGCTATGGCTACACCTTC. Translating gives CASSQEGDNRYGYTF.

This chain connects TRBV12-3 or TRBV12-4 to TRBJ2-7; D gene ambiguous. The V and J ends lost 1 base and 0 bases respectively, with 10 bases between them. CDR3 size: 15 residues. CDR3 coding DNA: TGTGCCAGCAGTTTAGTGGTGGGGATCTCCTACGAGCAGTACTTC. It codes for CASSLVVGISYEQYF.

This clonotype was picked up a small number of times. The gene calls are TRBV25-1 and TRBJ2-7; D possibly corresponds to TRBD2 (6 bases). Trimming shortened V by 2 bases and J by 10 bases, and 15 bases separated the two germline ends. Per the germline V gene, CDR1 is MGHDK and CDR2 is SYGVNS. The CDR3 covers 13 residues. Written as DNA, the CDR3 is TGTGCCAGCAGTGAACTCGGGAGAAGCACCCAGTACTTC. Protein product: CASSELGRSTQYF.

This clonotype was picked up many times. V usage is TRBV6-1 and J usage is TRBJ2-3; TRBD1 might be the D (7 bases). The CDR3 has 14 residues. V was trimmed by 6 bases and J by 3 bases, leaving 13 bases between them. In germline, CDR1 is MNHNS, CDR2 SASEGT. The CDR3 sequence is CASRLTGRTDTQYF. CDR3 sequence (DNA): TGTGCCAGCAGATTGACAGGGAGGACAGATACGCAGTATTTT.

The table lists this clonotype with a few counts. J is TRBJ2-1 and V is TRBV7-3, with 7 nucleotides matching TRBD1. CDR1 and CDR2 from the germline V gene are SGHTA and FQGTGA. The CDR3 length is 13 residues. The V and J ends lost 5 bases and 10 bases, in that order; junction bases with no gene match: 8. DNA of the CDR3: TGTGCCAGCAGCCCCTCAAACAGGGGAGAGCAGTTCTTC. It translates to CASSPSNRGEQFF.